This TCR beta chain was identified in a study of neurological immune-mediated disorders. The cDNA was produced through 5'RACE with 10-nucleotide random UMIs. A single run covered 15-18 subjects with over 160 million TCR-beta sequences. TCRdb reprocessed the 5' RACE reads with MiXCR, giving one entry per CDR3 protein. The sample shows around 100,000 distinct CDR3 sequences, approximately 11% of them seen only once. Noted time point: longitudinal time-point 3. The unsorted libraries originated from 2 million PBMCs kept at -80 C. General study findings and limits: Expanded clones shared no CDR3 amino acid sequences across subjects, suggesting private repertoires in all groups.

This clonotype was found many times. Its specificity is unknown. This clonotype was obtained from a female donor with HTLV-1-associated myelopathy (HAM/TSP). Sequenced sample: PBMCs.

The CDR3 sequence is CASSFRSPYNEQFF. CDR3 nucleotide sequence: TGTGCCAGCAGCTTCCGCAGCCCCTACAATGAGCAGTTCTTC. This sequence joins TRBV7-2 and TRBJ2-1; no clear D gene. V was pared by 3 bases and J by 2 bases, with 8 bases between. This CDR3 has 14 residues. The V gene's germline CDR1 is SGHTA and CDR2 FQGNSA.